The 16 T cell receptor beta chains reported below all come from one sample, sequenced in a study of T cell repertoires in cytomegalovirus infection. A single record per CDR3 protein comes from TCRdb applying MiXCR to the reads. The repertoire holds hundreds of thousands of distinct CDR3 sequences, with 40% to 50% as singletons. These receptors have no known antigen. The starting material was cultured PBMCs, obtained from culture after CMV antigen stimulation. The source is a human donor in good health (CMV status not recorded). Some clones in this sample may be carry-over from other donors' samples.

This clonotype was recorded only once. This sequence joins TRBV27 and TRBJ2-2; TRBD2 agrees at 7 bases. From germline, CDR1 is MNHEY and CDR2 SMNVEV (reference sequence). CDR3 size: 17 residues. V was clipped by 4 bases and J by 1 base; unmatched bases: 9. The DNA for the CDR3 is TGTGCCAGCAGTTCGGGCCGCGGGAGCGTGAACACCGGGGAGCTGTTTTTT. Amino acids: CASSSGRGSVNTGELFF.

The gene calls are TRBV5-1 and TRBJ2-1; D is possibly TRBD2 (5 bases). V lost 4 bases to trimming and J lost 3 bases, with 14 bases between them. CDR3 length: 15 amino acids. CDR1 SGHRS and CDR2 YFSETQ come from the germline V gene. The CDR3 bases are TGCGCCAGCAGCCCGCGTCCGACTAACTACAATGAGCAGTTCTTC. As protein: CASSPRPTNYNEQFF.

This clonotype was observed a handful of times. The genes are TRBV2 and TRBJ1-6; 10 bases are a match to TRBD1. The length of the CDR3 is 14 residues. In germline, CDR1 is SNHLY, CDR2 FYNNEI. Trimming removed 4 bases from V and 8 bases from J; junction bases left unmatched: 2. The CDR3 nucleotides are TGTGCCAGCAGTGGACAGGGGGCTTATTCACCCCTCCACTTT. Protein product: CASSGQGAYSPLHF.

This clonotype has at least ten counts. This chain links TRBV7-9 with TRBJ2-3; no definite D call. This CDR3 spans 11 amino acids. The germline gives CDR1 SEHNR, CDR2 FQNEAQ (reference sequence). V lost 3 bases and J lost 6, with 4 bases in between. The CDR3 nucleotides read TGTGCCAGCAGCTTTTTCGATACGCAGTATTTT. This translates into CASSFFDTQYF. Variable domain in full (rest from reference TRBV7-9 and TRBJ2-3): DTGVSQNPRHKITKRGQNVTFRCDPISEHNRLYWYRQTLGQGPEFLTYFQNEAQLEKSRLLSDRFSAERPKGSFSTLEIQRTEQGDSAMYLCASSFFDTQYFGPGTRLTVL.

V is TRBV19 and J is TRBJ2-5; 7 bases map to TRBD2. The CDR3 runs to 21 residues. Germline V gene sequence: CDR1 LNHDA, CDR2 SQIVND (reference sequence). J gave up 5 bases and V 4 bases, and 28 bases lay outside the gene matches. Here the CDR3 reads CASSNRRASGDPTISRETQYF. The CDR3 DNA follows: TGTGCCAGTAGTAACCGCCGAGCGAGCGGGGACCCCACGATCTCGAGGGAGACCCAGTACTTC.

The gene calls are TRBV4-2 and TRBJ2-3; D unresolved. CDR1 is LGHNA and CDR2 is YNFKEQ in the germline V gene. There are 14 residues in the CDR3. The V end was cut by 0 bases, the J end by 2 bases, with 6 bases between. The CDR3 loop is CASSQDRLTDTQYF. The CDR3 DNA reads as TGTGCCAGCAGCCAAGATCGCCTCACAGATACGCAGTATTTT.

V usage is TRBV29-1 and J usage is TRBJ2-3; D is unresolved. The germline gives CDR1 SQVTM, CDR2 ANQGSEA. Trimming left V 5 bases short and J 2 bases short, with 11 bases between. The CDR3 contains 13 residues. The CDR3 is CSVLSAYTDTQYF. The CDR3 DNA reads TGCAGCGTTCTAAGTGCCTACACAGATACGCAGTATTTT.

The chain is built from TRBV20-1 and TRBJ2-3, with no clear D. The CDR3 has 12 residues. The V gene's germline CDR1 is DFQATT and CDR2 SNEGSKA (reference sequence). Trimming removed 7 bases at V and 2 bases at J, with 10 bases between. The CDR3 DNA follows: TGCAGTGTATCCCCACACACAGATACGCAGTATTTT. Amino acids: CSVSPHTDTQYF.

This clonotype was detected once. The chain links TRBV20-1 to TRBJ2-1; D is perhaps TRBD1 or TRBD2 (5 bases each). V was cut by 4 bases and J by 0 bases, with 19 bases left in between. This CDR3 comprises 17 residues. Germline CDR1 DFQATT, CDR2 SNEGSKA (reference sequence). CDR3 region: CSATKGTAEGSYNEQFF. Here the CDR3 DNA reads TGCAGTGCTACAAAAGGGACCGCGGAAGGCTCCTACAATGAGCAGTTCTTC.

V gene TRBV4-2 combines with J gene TRBJ2-7, with D tentatively TRBD2 (6 bases). V shed 0 bases and J shed 3 bases, with 9 bases lying between them. Germline CDR1 and CDR2: LGHNA and YNFKEQ. The CDR3 runs to 14 residues. The CDR3 nucleotides are TGTGCCAGCAGCCAAGAATACGGGAGCTACGAGCAGTACTTC. As protein: CASSQEYGSYEQYF.

The chain is built from TRBV7-2 and TRBJ2-1, with D perhaps matching TRBD1 (5 bases). V was cut by 0 bases and J by 8 bases, with 8 bases left in between. This CDR3 comprises 13 residues. Germline assignment: CDR1 SGHTA and CDR2 FQGNSA. CDR3 sequence reads: CASSLAGVDEQFF. The CDR3 region has the DNA TGTGCCAGCAGCTTAGCAGGGGTCGATGAGCAGTTCTTC.

J is TRBJ2-7 and V is TRBV6-2 or TRBV6-3; 13 bases are a match to TRBD2. V was pared by 2 bases and J by 6 bases, with 4 bases of the junction left unmatched. Germline values: CDR1 MNHEY, CDR2 SVGEGT. CDR3 length equals 15 residues. Here the CDR3 reads CASSYRRTSGSEQYF. The CDR3 DNA reads as TGTGCCAGCAGTTACCGGCGGACTAGCGGGAGCGAGCAGTACTTC.

The CDR3 region has the DNA TGCGCCAGCAGCCCCGGGACAAAAAACGCCAAAAACATTCAGTACTTC. Its translation: CASSPGTKNAKNIQYF. This sequence joins TRBV4-3 and TRBJ2-4; possible D gene TRBD1, 6 bases. Per the germline V gene, CDR1 is LGHNA and CDR2 is YSLEER. The CDR3 has 16 amino acids. Trimming shortened V by 4 bases and J by 1 base, and 14 bases separated the two germline ends.

The chain employs TRBV9 and TRBJ1-2; maybe TRBD1 (6 bases). Trimming removed 0 bases at V and 3 bases at J, with 15 bases between. The CDR3 is 16 residues long. Per the germline V gene, CDR1 is SGDLS and CDR2 is YYNGEE. The CDR3 DNA reads TGTGCCAGCAGCGTAGCTGGGGGCGGCACCTACTATGGCTACACCTTC. It is translated as CASSVAGGGTYYGYTF.

The chain links TRBV6-1 to TRBJ1-5; D possibly corresponds to TRBD1 (6 bases). The CDR3 consists of 19 residues. The ends were cut back, 2 bases at V and 3 bases at J, with 23 bases in the middle. Germline lookup yields CDR1 MNHNS and CDR2 SASEGT. CDR3 sequence reads: CASSERERGGRLYNQPQHF. CDR3 DNA: TGTGCCAGCAGTGAACGAGAACGAGGGGGGCGATTGTACAATCAGCCCCAGCATTTT.

The rearrangement joins TRBV6-8 to TRBJ1-4; weak D call: TRBD1 (5 bases). V was cut by 5 bases and J by 0 bases, with 7 bases left in between. The CDR3 totals 14 residues. Germline V gene sequence: CDR1 MNHGY, CDR2 SAAAGT. The CDR3: CASSRQPTNEKLFF. Written as DNA, the CDR3 is TGTGCCAGCAGTAGACAGCCAACTAATGAAAAACTGTTTTTT.